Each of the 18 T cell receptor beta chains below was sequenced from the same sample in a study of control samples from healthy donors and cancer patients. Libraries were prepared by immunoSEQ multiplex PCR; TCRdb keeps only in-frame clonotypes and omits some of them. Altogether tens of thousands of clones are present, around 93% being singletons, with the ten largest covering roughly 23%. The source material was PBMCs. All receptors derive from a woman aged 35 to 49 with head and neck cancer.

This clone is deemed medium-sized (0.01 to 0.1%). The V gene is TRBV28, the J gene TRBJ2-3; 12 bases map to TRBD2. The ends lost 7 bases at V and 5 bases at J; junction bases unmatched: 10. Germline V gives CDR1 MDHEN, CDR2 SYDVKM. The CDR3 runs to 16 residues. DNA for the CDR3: TGTGCCAGCACGCGACTAGCGGGAGAATTCGGAGATACGCAGTATTTT. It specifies CASTRLAGEFGDTQYF.

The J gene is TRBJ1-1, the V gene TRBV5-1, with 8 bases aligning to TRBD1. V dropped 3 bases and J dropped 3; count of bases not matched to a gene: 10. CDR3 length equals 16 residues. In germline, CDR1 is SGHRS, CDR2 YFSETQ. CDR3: CASSSRTGQGDTEAFF. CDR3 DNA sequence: TGCGCCAGCAGCTCCCGGACAGGGCAGGGTGACACTGAAGCTTTCTTT.

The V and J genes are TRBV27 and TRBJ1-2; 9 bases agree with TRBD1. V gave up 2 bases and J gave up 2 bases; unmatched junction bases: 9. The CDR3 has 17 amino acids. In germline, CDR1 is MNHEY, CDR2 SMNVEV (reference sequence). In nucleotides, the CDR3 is TGTGCCAGCAGTTTAATAGGGGGACAGGGTGACAACTATGGCTACACCTTC. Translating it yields CASSLIGGQGDNYGYTF.

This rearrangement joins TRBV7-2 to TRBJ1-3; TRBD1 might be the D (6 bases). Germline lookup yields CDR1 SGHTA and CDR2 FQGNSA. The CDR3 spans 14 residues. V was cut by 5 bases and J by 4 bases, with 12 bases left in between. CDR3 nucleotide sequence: TGTGCCAGCAGCCTACAGGGCTTCGGAAACACCATATATTTT. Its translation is CASSLQGFGNTIYF. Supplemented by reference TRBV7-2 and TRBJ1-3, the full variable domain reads GAGVSQSPSNKVTEKGKDVELRCDPISGHTALYWYRQSLGQGLEFLIYFQGNSAPDKSGLPSDRFSAERTGGSVSTLTIQRTQQEDSAVYLCASSLQGFGNTIYFGEGSWLTVV.

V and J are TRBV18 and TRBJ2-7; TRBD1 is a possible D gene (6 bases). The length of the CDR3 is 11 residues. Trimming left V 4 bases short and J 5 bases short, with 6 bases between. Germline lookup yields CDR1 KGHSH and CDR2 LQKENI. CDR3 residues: CASSRDNEQYF. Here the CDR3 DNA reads TGTGCCAGCTCACGGGACAACGAGCAGTACTTC.

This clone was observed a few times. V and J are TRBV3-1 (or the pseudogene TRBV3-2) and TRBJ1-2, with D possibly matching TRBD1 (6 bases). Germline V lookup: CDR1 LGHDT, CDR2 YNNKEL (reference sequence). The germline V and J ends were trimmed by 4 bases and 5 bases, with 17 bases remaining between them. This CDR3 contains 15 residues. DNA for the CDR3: TGTGCCAGCAGCCCAAGAGGACAGACCCAATATGGCTACACCTTC. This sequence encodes CASSPRGQTQYGYTF.

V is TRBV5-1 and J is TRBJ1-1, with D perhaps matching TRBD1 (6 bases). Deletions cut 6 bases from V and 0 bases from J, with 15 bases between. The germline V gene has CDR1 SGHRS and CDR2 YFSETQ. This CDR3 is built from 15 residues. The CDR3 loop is CASTPITGMNTEAFF. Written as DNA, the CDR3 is TGCGCCAGCACTCCCATTACAGGGATGAACACTGAAGCTTTCTTT.

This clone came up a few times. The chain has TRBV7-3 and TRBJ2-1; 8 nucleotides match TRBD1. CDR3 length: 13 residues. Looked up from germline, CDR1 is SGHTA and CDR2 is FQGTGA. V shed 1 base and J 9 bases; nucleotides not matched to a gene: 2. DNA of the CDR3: TGTGCCAGCAGCTTAAGCCAGGGGGCTGAGCAGTTCTTC. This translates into CASSLSQGAEQFF.

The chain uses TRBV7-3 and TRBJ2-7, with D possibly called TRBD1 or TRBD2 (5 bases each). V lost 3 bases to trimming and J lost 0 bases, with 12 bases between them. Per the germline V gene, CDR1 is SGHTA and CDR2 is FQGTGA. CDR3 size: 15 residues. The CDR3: CASSFNPGSSYEQYF. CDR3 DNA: TGTGCCAGCAGCTTTAATCCAGGGAGCTCCTACGAGCAGTACTTC.

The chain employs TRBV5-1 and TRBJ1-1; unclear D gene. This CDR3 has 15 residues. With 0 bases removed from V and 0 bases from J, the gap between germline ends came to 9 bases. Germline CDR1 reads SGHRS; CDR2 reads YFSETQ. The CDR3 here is CASSLVGSMNTEAFF. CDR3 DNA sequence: TGCGCCAGCAGCTTGGTGGGCAGCATGAACACTGAAGCTTTCTTT. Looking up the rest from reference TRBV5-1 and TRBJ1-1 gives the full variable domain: KAGVTQTPRYLIKTRGQQVTLSCSPISGHRSVSWYQQTPGQGLQFLFEYFSETQRNKGNFPGRFSGRQFSNSRSEMNVSTLELGDSALYLCASSLVGSMNTEAFFGQGTRLTVV.

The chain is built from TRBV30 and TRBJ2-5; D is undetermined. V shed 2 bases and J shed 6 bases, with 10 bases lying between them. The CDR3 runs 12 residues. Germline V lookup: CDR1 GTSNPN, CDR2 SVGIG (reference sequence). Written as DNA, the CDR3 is TGTGCCTGGAGTATATCCAGGCAGACCCAGTACTTC. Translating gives CAWSISRQTQYF.

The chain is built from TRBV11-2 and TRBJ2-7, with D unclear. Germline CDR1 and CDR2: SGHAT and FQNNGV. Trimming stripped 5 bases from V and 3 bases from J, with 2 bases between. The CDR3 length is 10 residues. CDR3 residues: CASSHYEQYF. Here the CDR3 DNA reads TGTGCCAGCAGCCACTACGAGCAGTACTTC.

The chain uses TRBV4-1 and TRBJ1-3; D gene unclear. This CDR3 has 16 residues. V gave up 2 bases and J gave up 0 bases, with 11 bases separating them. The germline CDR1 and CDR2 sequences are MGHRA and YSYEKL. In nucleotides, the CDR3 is TGCGCCAGCAGCCAAAATCAGGACCTCTCTGGAAACACCATATATTTT. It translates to CASSQNQDLSGNTIYF.

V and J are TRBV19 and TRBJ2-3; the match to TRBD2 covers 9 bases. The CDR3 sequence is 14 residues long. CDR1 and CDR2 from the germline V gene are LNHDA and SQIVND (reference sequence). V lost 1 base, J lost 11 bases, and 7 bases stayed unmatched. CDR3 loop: CASSIAASGDLQYF. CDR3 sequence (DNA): TGTGCCAGTAGTATAGCGGCTAGCGGGGACTTGCAGTATTTT. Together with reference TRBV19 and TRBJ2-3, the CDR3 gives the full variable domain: DGGITQSPKYLFRKEGQNVTLSCEQNLNHDAMYWYRQDPGQGLRLIYYSQIVNDFQKGDIAEGYSVSREKKESFPLTVTSAQKNPTAFYLCASSIAASGDLQYFGPGTRLTVL.

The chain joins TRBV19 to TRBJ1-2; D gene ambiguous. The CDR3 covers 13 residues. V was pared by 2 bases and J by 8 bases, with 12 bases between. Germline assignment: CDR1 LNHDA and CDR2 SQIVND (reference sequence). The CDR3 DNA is TGTGCCAGTAGTATAAAACAGCTTTTCGGCTACACCTTC. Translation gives CASSIKQLFGYTF.

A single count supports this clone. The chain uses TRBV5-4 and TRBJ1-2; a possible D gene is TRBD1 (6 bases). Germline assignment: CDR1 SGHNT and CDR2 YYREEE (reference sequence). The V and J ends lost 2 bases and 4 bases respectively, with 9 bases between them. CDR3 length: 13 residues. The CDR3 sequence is CASSLRTAYGYTF. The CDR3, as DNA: TGTGCCAGCAGCTTAAGGACAGCCTATGGCTACACCTTC.

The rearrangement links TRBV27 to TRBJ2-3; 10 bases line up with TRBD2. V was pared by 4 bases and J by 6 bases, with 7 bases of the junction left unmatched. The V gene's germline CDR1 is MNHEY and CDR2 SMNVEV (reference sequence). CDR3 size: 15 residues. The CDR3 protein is CASSSSSGSPDTQYF. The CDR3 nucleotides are TGTGCCAGCAGTTCATCTAGCGGGAGTCCGGATACGCAGTATTTT.

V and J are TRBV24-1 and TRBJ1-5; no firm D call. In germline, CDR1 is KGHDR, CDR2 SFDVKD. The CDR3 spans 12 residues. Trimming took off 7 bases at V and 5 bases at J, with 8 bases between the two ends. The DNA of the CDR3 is TGTGCCACCAGCTCCGCGGATCAGCCCCAGCATTTT. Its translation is CATSSADQPQHF.